Below, 31 T cell receptor beta chains from the same sample are listed, as sequenced in a study of early T cells in non-severe SARS-CoV-2 infection. TCRdb fed the 5' RACE reads into MiXCR, producing one record per CDR3 protein. The sample shows roughly 50,000 distinct CDR3 sequences, roughly 10% of them seen only once. The material sequenced was whole blood. The source is an adult who was a healthcare worker with PCR-confirmed SARS-CoV-2 infection or an uninfected control (not recorded which).

This clonotype was counted at least ten times. This sequence joins TRBV5-6 and TRBJ1-2; 7 nucleotides match TRBD1. Trimming at V came to 4 bases and at J to 10 bases, leaving 7 bases not matched to a gene. This CDR3 is 12 amino acids long. In germline, CDR1 is SGHDT, CDR2 YYEEEE. CDR3 coding DNA: TGTGCCAGCAGCGCCGGGACAGACTCCTACACCTTC. Residues: CASSAGTDSYTF. Full variable domain (missing parts from reference TRBV5-6 and TRBJ1-2): DAGVTQSPTHLIKTRGQQVTLRCSPKSGHDTVSWYQQALGQGPQFIFQYYEEEERQRGNFPDRFSGHQFPNYSSELNVNALLLGDSALYLCASSAGTDSYTFGSGTRLTVV.

This clonotype has a handful of counts. V gene TRBV14 combines with J gene TRBJ2-3; TRBD1 aligns across 7 bases. J lost 2 bases, V lost 2 bases, and 7 bases had no gene match. Germline V gene data show CDR1 as SGHDN and CDR2 as FVKESK. This CDR3 contains 16 residues. The CDR3, as DNA: TGTGCCAGCAGCCAATTGCCGGGACAGTACACAGATACGCAGTATTTT. Translating it yields CASSQLPGQYTDTQYF. The full variable domain, in which reference TRBV14 and TRBJ2-3 provide the parts outside the CDR3, is EAGVTQFPSHSVIEKGQTVTLRCDPISGHDNLYWYRRVMGKEIKFLLHFVKESKQDESGMPNNRFLAERTGGTYSTLKVQPAELEDSGVYFCASSQLPGQYTDTQYFGPGTRLTVL.

Judged by abundance, this clonotype is large. The chain couples TRBV7-3 to TRBJ2-2; 7 nucleotides agree with TRBD1. This CDR3 contains 14 residues. The V segment lost 4 bases and the J segment 6 bases; nucleotides outside the gene matches: 5. In germline, CDR1 is SGHTA, CDR2 FQGTGA. For the CDR3, the DNA is TGTGCCAGCAGCTCCCTGACAGGGCCCGGGGAGCTGTTTTTT. It encodes CASSSLTGPGELFF.

This clonotype was recorded at least ten times. This chain's CDR3 is CASSQDTGALRGGQYF. CDR3 coding DNA: TGCGCCAGCAGCCAAGATACAGGGGCCCTTCGGGGTGGCCAGTACTTC. The chain combines TRBV4-1 with TRBJ2-5; 7 bases fit TRBD1. This CDR3 has 16 residues. Germline V gene sequence: CDR1 MGHRA, CDR2 YSYEKL. Trimming removed 0 bases from V and 10 bases from J; junction bases left unmatched: 14.

This clonotype was detected many times. The chain combines TRBV12-3 or TRBV12-4 with TRBJ1-1; D unclear. The CDR3 runs to 14 residues. Trimming pared 2 bases from V and 0 bases from J, leaving 7 bases between. The DNA for the CDR3 is TGTGCCAGCAGTTTATTCGGGTTGAACACTGAAGCTTTCTTT. Its protein product is CASSLFGLNTEAFF.

The rearrangement uses TRBV20-1 and TRBJ1-4; D might be TRBD1 (5 bases). In germline, CDR1 is DFQATT, CDR2 SNEGSKA (reference sequence). The V end was cut by 1 base, the J end by 7 bases, with 13 bases between. The length of the CDR3 is 14 residues. This chain's CDR3 is CSARVLAGGEKLFF. The CDR3 DNA follows: TGCAGTGCTAGAGTCCTGGCGGGGGGTGAAAAACTGTTTTTT.

In this sample, this clonotype turned up a few times. This chain connects TRBV6-2 or TRBV6-3 to TRBJ2-1; D uncertain. In germline, CDR1 is MNHEY, CDR2 SVGEGT. Trimming took 6 bases from V and 1 from J, leaving 7 bases between them. There are 13 residues in the CDR3. This CDR3 is CASRKNSYNEQFF. CDR3 nucleotide sequence: TGTGCCAGCAGAAAGAATTCCTACAATGAGCAGTTCTTC.

This clonotype came up once. V and J are TRBV28 and TRBJ2-7; D is possibly TRBD1 (6 bases). The CDR3 runs to 15 residues. Trimming removed 4 bases from V and 3 bases from J, with 16 bases in between. CDR1 and CDR2 from the germline V gene are MDHEN and SYDVKM. The CDR3 region is CASSYPAGANYEQYF. CDR3 coding DNA: TGTGCCAGCAGTTACCCCGCAGGGGCTAACTACGAGCAGTACTTC.

This clonotype was counted at least ten times. The chain links TRBV25-1 to TRBJ2-5; D unresolved. There are 13 residues in the CDR3. V was shortened by 1 base and J by 5 bases, with 8 bases between the two germline ends. Germline V gene data show CDR1 as MGHDK and CDR2 as SYGVNS. The CDR3 DNA reads as TGTGCCAGCAGTGAATGGATAGGGGAGACCCAGTACTTC. Amino acids: CASSEWIGETQYF.

This clonotype showed up many times. The chain carries TRBV29-1 and TRBJ2-1, with 9 bases fitting TRBD2. The CDR3 is made up of 12 amino acids. Germline V gene lookup returns CDR1 SQVTM and CDR2 ANQGSEA. V shed 7 bases, J shed 7 bases, and the junction held 5 bases outside the gene matches. The DNA of the CDR3 is TGCAGCGAGCGGACTAGCGCGAATGAGCAGTTCTTC. This translates into CSERTSANEQFF.

The chain recombines TRBV7-2 with TRBJ2-7, with D maybe TRBD2 (6 bases). V was trimmed by 2 bases and J by 4 bases, leaving 12 bases between them. This CDR3 contains 14 residues. Per germline, CDR1 SGHTA and CDR2 FQGNSA. Written as DNA, the CDR3 is TGTGCCAGCAGCTTATTGCCGGGAGCGTACGAGCAGTACTTC. Its translation is CASSLLPGAYEQYF.

This clonotype was seen at least ten times. The V call is TRBV6-6, the J call TRBJ2-3; D not certain. CDR3 length equals 14 residues. Trimming left V 7 bases short and J 0 bases short, with 11 bases between. CDR1 and CDR2 (germline): MNHNY, SVGAGI (reference sequence). The CDR3 region has the DNA TGTGCCAGCATTGGTAGACATAGCACAGATACGCAGTATTTT. Translation: CASIGRHSTDTQYF.

This clonotype was detected ten times or more. This rearrangement joins TRBV9 to TRBJ1-5, with D unclear. The CDR3 runs to 15 residues. CDR1 is SGDLS, CDR2 YYNGEE, per germline. V shed 4 bases and J shed 0 bases, with 11 bases lying between them. This CDR3 is CASSPNSYSNQPQHF. CDR3 nucleotides: TGTGCCAGCAGCCCAAACAGTTATAGCAATCAGCCCCAGCATTTT.

This clonotype was recorded at least ten times. The chain combines TRBV14 with TRBJ2-7, with D unresolved. CDR1 and CDR2 (germline): SGHDN, FVKESK. Trimming left V 0 bases short and J 3 bases short, with 15 bases between. This CDR3 spans 16 amino acids. This chain's CDR3 is CASSQDWSKLGYEQYF. DNA for the CDR3: TGTGCCAGCAGCCAAGATTGGAGCAAGTTGGGCTACGAGCAGTACTTC.

This clonotype has ten or more counts. The V and J genes are TRBV7-6 and TRBJ1-5, with TRBD1 as a possible D gene (5 bases). Trimming stripped 5 bases from V and 7 bases from J, with 18 bases between. The CDR3 is 15 residues long. Looked up from germline, CDR1 is SGHVS and CDR2 is FNYEAQ. This chain's CDR3 is CASSLSGGGGQPQHF. CDR3 DNA sequence: TGTGCCAGCAGCCTATCGGGGGGTGGCGGACAGCCCCAGCATTTT.

The chain links TRBV3-1 to TRBJ2-7; possible D gene TRBD2, 5 bases. The V and J ends lost 5 bases and 4 bases respectively, with 12 bases between them. CDR1 and CDR2 from the germline V gene are LGHDT and YNNKEL (reference sequence). The CDR3 sequence is 13 residues long. The CDR3 bases are TGTGCCAGCAGCTCCCCGGGAAGGTACGAGCAGTACTTC. Amino acid sequence: CASSSPGRYEQYF.

This chain links TRBV28 with TRBJ1-2, with D possibly being TRBD1 (5 bases). The germline V and J ends were trimmed by 6 bases and 0 bases, with 11 bases remaining between them. The CDR3 loop spans 14 amino acids. The germline V gene has CDR1 MDHEN and CDR2 SYDVKM. The CDR3 coding sequence is TGTGCCAGCAGACCCGGGGCCTCTAACTATGGCTACACCTTC. Its translation is CASRPGASNYGYTF.

Many counts were recorded for this clonotype. The chain combines TRBV28 with TRBJ2-1; D possibly corresponds to TRBD2 (5 bases). Germline loops: CDR1 MDHEN, CDR2 SYDVKM. This CDR3 has 13 amino acids. V lost 2 bases and J 3 bases, leaving 5 bases between the germline ends. Written as DNA, the CDR3 is TGTGCCAGCAGTTTAGGGAGCTACAATGAGCAGTTCTTC. Protein sequence: CASSLGSYNEQFF.

This clonotype was observed at least ten times. This sequence joins TRBV29-1 and TRBJ2-7; TRBD2 is a possible D gene (6 bases). Trimming cost V 7 bases and J 6 bases, with 16 bases left between them. From germline, CDR1 is SQVTM and CDR2 ANQGSEA. The CDR3 totals 12 residues. The CDR3 nucleotides read TGCAGCGCTGGGATTCTCGGGGGCGAGCAGTACTTC. Translating it yields CSAGILGGEQYF.

This clonotype was seen a handful of times. This chain connects TRBV12-3 or TRBV12-4 to TRBJ2-5, with TRBD2 identical over 10 bases. Losses at the gene ends were 6 bases for V and 7 bases for J; bases not matched to a gene: 14. The CDR3 extends over 16 amino acids. CDR3 protein: CASSNLTSGRPGTQYF. The CDR3 DNA is TGTGCCAGCAGCAACCTGACTAGCGGGCGCCCAGGGACCCAGTACTTC.

The CDR3 sequence is CASILSPPGNTIYF. The CDR3 nucleotides are TGTGCCAGCATCCTCTCACCCCCTGGAAACACCATATATTTT. This chain connects TRBV28 to TRBJ1-3; D is uncertain. CDR1 MDHEN and CDR2 SYDVKM come from the germline V gene. This CDR3 comprises 14 residues. Trimming stripped 7 bases from V and 2 bases from J, with 12 bases between.

There are a few counts of this clonotype. The chain combines TRBV6-2 or TRBV6-3 with TRBJ2-7, with 8 positions matching TRBD2. CDR3 length: 13 amino acids. V lost 5 bases, J lost 3 bases, and 3 bases stayed unmatched. From germline, CDR1 is MNHEY and CDR2 SVGEGT. This CDR3 is CASSPAGVYEQYF. The CDR3 DNA reads TGTGCCAGCAGTCCAGCGGGAGTCTACGAGCAGTACTTC.

This clonotype was seen at least ten times. The rearrangement uses TRBV5-6 and TRBJ2-7; TRBD1 aligns across 9 bases. The ends lost 0 bases at V and 5 bases at J; junction bases unmatched: 9. This CDR3 spans 16 amino acids. Germline-derived CDR1 and CDR2 are SGHDT and YYEEEE. CDR3 sequence: CASSLAGTGNGHEQYF. CDR3 nucleotide sequence: TGTGCCAGCAGCTTGGCGGGGACAGGGAATGGTCACGAGCAGTACTTC.

This clonotype was seen many times. The CDR3 reads CASSLGVGLAPDTQYF. In DNA, the CDR3 is TGTGCCAGCAGCTTAGGTGTGGGACTAGCACCAGATACGCAGTATTTT. This chain connects TRBV7-2 to TRBJ2-3; 9 bases agree with TRBD2. With V trimmed by 1 base and J by 4 bases, 6 bases remained unmatched. In germline, CDR1 is SGHTA, CDR2 FQGNSA. The CDR3 is 16 residues long. The full variable domain, with the rest looked up from reference TRBV7-2 and TRBJ2-3, is GAGVSQSPSNKVTEKGKDVELRCDPISGHTALYWYRQSLGQGLEFLIYFQGNSAPDKSGLPSDRFSAERTGGSVSTLTIQRTQQEDSAVYLCASSLGVGLAPDTQYFGPGTRLTVL.

This clonotype was counted a few times. CDR3 DNA: TGTGCCAGTAGGCTTCCGGGACAAAGTTATGGCTACACCTTC. It is translated as CASRLPGQSYGYTF. The rearrangement uses TRBV19 and TRBJ1-2; possibly TRBD1 for D (6 bases). This CDR3 is built from 14 residues. Germline CDR1 and CDR2: LNHDA and SQIVND (reference sequence). Trimming shortened V by 6 bases and J by 5 bases, and 16 bases separated the two germline ends. The full variable domain, with the rest looked up from reference TRBV19 and TRBJ1-2, is DGGITQSPKYLFRKEGQNVTLSCEQNLNHDAMYWYRQDPGQGLRLIYYSQIVNDFQKGDIAEGYSVSREKKESFPLTVTSAQKNPTAFYLCASRLPGQSYGYTFGSGTRLTVV.

Note on this clonotype: No DNA is shown, since the ends of the CDR3 on it are uncertain; the CDR3 is the one TCRdb lists. This chain uses TRBV30 with TRBJ1-1; TRBD1, the table's D call, was not compared with the DNA. Germline assignment: CDR1 GTSNPN and CDR2 SVGIG (reference sequence). From its first to its last residue, the CDR3 has 16 amino acids. The CDR3: CAWSSTSTGLNTEAFF.

J is TRBJ1-6 and V is TRBV7-3; D may be TRBD1 (5 bases). The germline CDR1 and CDR2 sequences are SGHTA and FQGTGA. The V end was cut by 2 bases, the J end by 7 bases, with 15 bases between. The CDR3 is 16 residues long. The CDR3 DNA reads as TGTGCCAGCAGCTTATTCGGCAGGGCTCTGAATTCACCCCTCCACTTT. Its translation is CASSLFGRALNSPLHF.

The chain recombines TRBV14 with TRBJ1-4; D not certain. CDR1 and CDR2 (germline): SGHDN, FVKESK. This CDR3 has 13 amino acids. Trimming removed 1 base at V and 14 bases at J, with 14 bases between. CDR3 protein: CASSQVGGPSLFF. Here the CDR3 DNA reads TGTGCCAGCAGCCAAGTCGGAGGCCCGTCGCTGTTTTTT.

Only a few counts were recorded for this clonotype. The chain recombines TRBV9 with TRBJ2-1, with a tentative D call TRBD1 (5 bases). The CDR3 has 13 amino acids. V shed 6 bases and J shed 8 bases, with 15 bases lying between them. Germline V gene sequence: CDR1 SGDLS, CDR2 YYNGEE. Here the CDR3 reads CASMRGQGDEQFF. As DNA, the CDR3 is TGTGCCAGCATGCGTGGCCAGGGTGATGAGCAGTTCTTC.

This clonotype was counted only a few times. The chain recombines TRBV2 with TRBJ2-3; D might be TRBD1 (5 bases). Deletions cut 3 bases from V and 3 bases from J, with 10 bases between. The germline CDR1 and CDR2 sequences are SNHLY and FYNNEI. The CDR3 is made up of 14 amino acids. The CDR3 here is CASSDKSGTDTQYF. The DNA for the CDR3 is TGTGCCAGCAGTGATAAGTCAGGGACAGATACGCAGTATTTT.

This clonotype occurred many times. CDR3 nucleotides: TGCAGCGTTGTAGAAGTGTGGGGACAGGCGAGCACAGATACGCAGTATTTT. This translates into CSVVEVWGQASTDTQYF. This chain links TRBV29-1 with TRBJ2-3, with TRBD1 matching over 8 bases. V lost 4 bases to trimming and J lost 0 bases; unmatched junction nucleotides: 12. Germline CDR1 SQVTM, CDR2 ANQGSEA. The CDR3 has 17 amino acids.